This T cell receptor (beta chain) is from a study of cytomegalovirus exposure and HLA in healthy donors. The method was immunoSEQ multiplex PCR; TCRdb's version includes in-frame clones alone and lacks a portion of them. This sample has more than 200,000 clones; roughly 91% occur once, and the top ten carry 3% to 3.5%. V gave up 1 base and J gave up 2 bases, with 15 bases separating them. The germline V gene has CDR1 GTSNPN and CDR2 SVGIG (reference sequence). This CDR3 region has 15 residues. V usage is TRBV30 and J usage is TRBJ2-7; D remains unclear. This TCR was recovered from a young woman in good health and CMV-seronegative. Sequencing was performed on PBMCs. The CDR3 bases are TGTGCCTGGAGTGGGGGTGGACGGGTGGCCTACGAGCAGTACTTC. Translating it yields CAWSGGGRVAYEQYF.